Sequencing of this T cell receptor (beta chain) was carried out in a study of Graves' ophthalmopathy and Graves' hyperthyroidism. CDR1 is SGHAT and CDR2 is FQNNGV in the germline V gene. This CDR3 is built from 14 residues. CDR3 regions of TCR beta were amplified from RNA transcripts. RT-PCR with HTBI primers came first, then second-round multiplex PCR. A single record per CDR3 protein comes from TCRdb applying MiXCR to the multiplex PCR reads. The sample includes about 380,000 distinct CDR3 sequences, just over 15% of them seen just once. Certain patients were not enrolled. These were patients with other autoimmune diseases, uncontrolled infections, pregnancy or lactation. Establishment of the diagnosis relied upon clinical symptoms, serum thyroxine, TRAb, thyroid ultrasound and orbital computed tomography. For this clonotype: A read error may account for a junction end that differs from germline.

The gene calls are TRBV11-2 and TRBJ2-7; a weak D match, TRBD2 (7 bases). The sample taken for sequencing was peripheral blood. This receptor was taken from a woman younger than 35 with stable Graves' hyperthyroidism. The CDR3 coding sequence is TGTGCCGGCAGCGCTGGGGGGGCTTTGAAAGAGCAGTACTTC. This sequence encodes CAGSAGGALKEQYF.